The 2 T cell receptor beta chains below all came from one sample that was sequenced in a study of blood T cells in healthy people across ages. Primed by a sample-barcoded 5' primer and a J-beta primer mix, a second PCR proceeded for about 7 to 11 cycles. TCRdb itself ran the 5' RACE reads through MiXCR, one entry per CDR3 protein. The repertoire holds 800,000 or so distinct CDR3 sequences, roughly 60% seen once, with around 30% in the top ten. The sequenced material came from blood. All receptors come from a man aged 25 to 40 in good health.

The rearrangement links TRBV29-1 to TRBJ1-1; D unclear. The CDR3 is 14 amino acids. Trimming removed 5 bases from V and 2 bases from J, with 15 bases in between. The germline CDR1 and CDR2 sequences are SQVTM and ANQGSEA. Here the CDR3 DNA reads TGCAGCGTTTATTTCTGGCAATCCAACACTGAAGCTTTCTTT. Protein product: CSVYFWQSNTEAFF.

This rearrangement joins TRBV4-3 to TRBJ1-1, with no clear D. CDR3 length equals 17 residues. Trimming left V 0 bases short and J 0 bases short, with 14 bases between. CDR1 and CDR2 from the germline V gene are LGHNA and YSLEER. The chain's CDR3 is CASSQDGVLGVNTEAFF. CDR3 coding DNA: TGCGCCAGCAGCCAAGACGGGGTGCTGGGTGTGAACACTGAAGCTTTCTTT.